Each of the 7 T cell receptor beta chains below was sequenced from the same sample in a study of T cell changes during pregnancy in multiple sclerosis. Clones were read by immunoSEQ multiplex PCR, and TCRdb kept only the in-frame ones, dropping some. The repertoire holds fewer than 25,000 clones, with roughly nine tenths as singletons. Sequenced material: CD8+ T cells from peripheral blood mononuclear cells, taken in the third trimester of pregnancy. These TCRs come from a female donor in good health, enrolled as a control in a pregnancy study.

This chain's CDR3 is CASSLWGDGQPQHF. Written as DNA, the CDR3 is TGCGCCAGCAGCTTGTGGGGCGATGGGCAGCCCCAGCATTTT. The J gene is TRBJ1-5, the V gene TRBV5-1; TRBD1 might be the D (5 bases). CDR1 and CDR2 (germline): SGHRS, YFSETQ. V lost 1 base and J lost 7, with 12 bases in between. The CDR3 sequence is 14 residues long.

V usage is TRBV5-8 and J usage is TRBJ2-7; D is perhaps TRBD2 (5 bases). There are 15 residues in the CDR3. CDR1 SGHTS and CDR2 YDEGEE come from the germline V gene. The V end lost 0 bases, the J end lost 0 bases, and 10 bases lay between the germline ends. The CDR3 is CASSLEPGYSYEQYF. In nucleotides, the CDR3 is TGTGCCAGCAGCTTGGAGCCGGGATACTCCTACGAGCAGTACTTC. The whole variable domain, filled in from reference TRBV5-8 and TRBJ2-7, reads EAGVTQSPTHLIKTRGQQATLRCSPISGHTSVYWYQQALGLGLQFLLWYDEGEERNRGNFPPRFSGRQFPNYSSELNVNALELEDSALYLCASSLEPGYSYEQYFGPGTRLTVT.

The chain recombines TRBV7-9 with TRBJ1-5; D gene ambiguous. The germline V gene has CDR1 SEHNR and CDR2 FQNEAQ (reference sequence). The V gene lost 0 bases and the J gene lost 3 bases, with 6 bases spanning the gap. The CDR3 is 14 amino acids. This CDR3 reads CASSLAGHNQPQHF. The CDR3 nucleotides are TGTGCCAGCAGCTTAGCCGGTCACAATCAGCCCCAGCATTTT.

The rearrangement links TRBV6-5 to TRBJ1-3; D ambiguous. The CDR3 loop spans 13 amino acids. Trimming cost V 2 bases and J 4 bases, with 6 bases left between them. Germline V gene data show CDR1 as MNHEY and CDR2 as SVGAGI. CDR3 in DNA: TGTGCCAGCAGTTACAATGTAGGAAACACCATATATTTT. Protein: CASSYNVGNTIYF.

V usage is TRBV19 and J usage is TRBJ2-7; a weak D match, TRBD2 (7 bases). The CDR3 is made up of 11 amino acids. The V gene's germline CDR1 is LNHDA and CDR2 SQIVND (reference sequence). V gave up 4 bases and J gave up 10 bases, with 11 bases separating them. In nucleotides, the CDR3 is TGTGCCAGTAGTAACGGGGGGCTACAGTACTTC. It is translated as CASSNGGLQYF.

The chain has TRBV27 and TRBJ2-7, with 11 bases fitting TRBD1. Germline V CDR1 and CDR2: MNHEY, SMNVEV (reference sequence). J was trimmed by 4 bases and V by 2 bases; bases with no gene match: 7. The CDR3 totals 16 residues. The CDR3 DNA is TGTGCCAGCAGTTTACCCACCGGGACAGGGGGTTACGAGCAGTACTTC. Amino acids: CASSLPTGTGGYEQYF.

The rearrangement links TRBV6-1 to TRBJ2-7, with a tentative D call TRBD2 (5 bases). CDR3 length: 14 amino acids. CDR1 is MNHNS and CDR2 is SASEGT in the germline V gene. The V gene lost 3 bases and the J gene lost 8 bases, with 17 bases spanning the gap. The CDR3 loop reads CASSEPGLTVQQYF. DNA for the CDR3: TGTGCCAGCAGTGAGCCAGGACTTACGGTCCAGCAGTACTTC.